The 8 T cell receptor beta chains presented below share a single source sample, sequenced in a study of blood T cell repertoires in COVID-19. Some clones are missing from TCRdb's copy, which holds only in-frame ones; the method was immunoSEQ multiplex PCR. The sample consists of 250,000 to 300,000 clones, 89% of them appearing once. Sequenced sample: peripheral blood. Every receptor here comes from a woman in her 40s who had recovered from COVID-19.

The rearrangement uses TRBV6-5 and TRBJ2-6; tentatively, D is TRBD2 (5 bases). V lost 4 bases and J 2 bases, leaving 6 bases between the germline ends. The CDR3 totals 14 residues. The germline V gene has CDR1 MNHEY and CDR2 SVGAGI. This CDR3 reads CASSSGTGANVLTF. CDR3 bases: TGTGCCAGCAGTTCCGGGACTGGGGCCAACGTCCTGACTTTC.

The chain joins TRBV15 to TRBJ1-5; TRBD1 matches at 7 bases. Germline V gene lookup returns CDR1 LNHNV and CDR2 YYDKDF (reference sequence). The trim removed 3 bases at V and 5 bases at J, leaving 10 bases unmatched. The CDR3 consists of 16 residues. The CDR3 loop is CATSSPEGASYQPQHF. The CDR3, as DNA: TGTGCCACCAGCAGCCCCGAGGGGGCTTCTTATCAGCCCCAGCATTTT.

V usage is TRBV7-9 and J usage is TRBJ1-4, with D possibly TRBD1 on 6 matching bases. This CDR3 region has 14 residues. Germline CDR1 reads SEHNR; CDR2 reads FQNEAQ (reference sequence). Trimming removed 5 bases at V and 7 bases at J, with 14 bases between. The CDR3 reads CASSAPGHLEKLFF. CDR3 DNA: TGTGCCAGCAGCGCCCCGGGACATCTTGAAAAACTGTTTTTT.

V is TRBV3-1 (or the pseudogene TRBV3-2) and J is TRBJ2-1, with 12 bases identical to TRBD2. V lost 5 bases to trimming and J lost 6 bases; unmatched junction nucleotides: 14. The CDR3 has 18 amino acids. CDR1 is LGHDT, CDR2 YNNKEL, per germline (reference sequence). CDR3 residues: CASSELRTSGKCSNEQFF. The CDR3 bases are TGTGCCAGCAGCGAATTACGGACTAGCGGGAAGTGTAGCAATGAGCAGTTCTTC.

This chain joins TRBV6-5 and TRBJ2-2; D is uncertain. Germline V gene lookup returns CDR1 MNHEY and CDR2 SVGAGI. Trimming pared 6 bases from V and 2 bases from J, leaving 10 bases between. CDR3 length equals 14 residues. The CDR3 DNA follows: TGTGCCAGCAGACCTACAGTTAACACCGGGGAGCTGTTTTTT. Encoded protein: CASRPTVNTGELFF.

The chain recombines TRBV6-1 with TRBJ2-7, with D maybe TRBD2 (5 bases). This CDR3 has 14 residues. Trimming removed 2 bases from V and 5 bases from J, with 13 bases in between. Germline V gene sequence: CDR1 MNHNS, CDR2 SASEGT. Here the CDR3 DNA reads TGTGCCAGCAGTGAATCACCGCCCGGGGACGAGCAGTACGTC. It codes for CASSESPPGDEQYV.

The chain joins TRBV29-1 to TRBJ1-1; 8 bases are a match to TRBD1. The germline V gene has CDR1 SQVTM and CDR2 ANQGSEA. This CDR3 is 14 amino acids long. Unmatched junction bases numbered 10, after V lost 4 bases and J lost 6 bases. In DNA, the CDR3 is TGCAGCGTTGCTCTGCAGGGGGCTTTTGCTGAAGCTTTCTTT. Encoded protein: CSVALQGAFAEAFF.

The chain joins TRBV5-1 to TRBJ1-3; 7 positions match TRBD1. Trimming cost V 4 bases and J 1 base; bases outside gene matches: 11. CDR3 size: 17 residues. The germline V gene has CDR1 SGHRS and CDR2 YFSETQ. DNA of the CDR3: TGCGCCAGCAGCCCTACGACAGGGTTAGGGTCTGGAAACACCATATATTTT. Amino acid sequence: CASSPTTGLGSGNTIYF.